This T cell receptor beta chain was retrieved from a study of blood T cell repertoires in COVID-19 (dated by TCRdb to about 2020). For the wider study: Samples covering the acute and convalescent phases of COVID-19 were provided by collaborators in the United States, Italy and Spain. The material from the prospective study consisted of cDNA or gDNA derived from T cells, B-cell-depleted T cells, or PBMCs. The repertoires were released in a freely available public database intended as a resource for research on the immune response to SARS-CoV-2. Deeply sampled blood TCRbeta repertoires from subjects exposed to, actively infected with, or recovered from COVID-19 were included in the dataset. Where HLA class I and class II types were available, the types were taken from metadata supplied by the sample provider, not from assay-based typing. Sample metadata almost always included a de-identified subject ID, COVID-19 status, age in years and sex. Samples were obtained from the ongoing ImmuneRACE study (first 160 participants) and from 950 to 1,500 subjects provided by 6 global collaborators.

Each collaborating institution followed its own protocols to collect whole blood in K2EDTA tubes. For TCRbeta analysis, collaborators shipped samples in one of three forms: frozen whole blood, isolated PBMCs, or DNA extracted from either of those sample types. Study-wide findings and limitations: The amount of clinical and demographic metadata varied by source and participant and was provided uncurated.

A remark on this clone: Its antigen target is currently unknown. The input lacks base qualities; no much larger clone sits a single base away.

The immunoSEQ Assay, a bias-controlled multiplex PCR, was used to amplify TCRbeta CDR3 regions from genomic DNA. Regarding the original processing steps: The number of nucleated cells in each sample was estimated by amplification of reference gene primers within the assay. To quantify the absolute abundance of each unique TCRbeta CDR3 rearrangement, sequence reads were collapsed and filtered. For each sample, productive Simpson clonality was calculated by taking the square root of Simpson's diversity index across productive rearrangements. TCRdb limited this immuneACCESS table to in-frame rearrangements with V and J called. A share of clones is missing; checked studies link under half to unresolved V genes, and the rest is unexplained. The V and J calls and the clone size are those of that table, but D and trimming were determined from the DNA. The sample data list under 250,000 clones, and 83% of these were observed just once. The ten largest clones capture approximately 8.6% of the sample.

The specimen sequenced was peripheral blood. The sequence derives from a middle-aged man with active or convalescent COVID-19.

The CDR3 region reads CASSESGSYGYTF. The base sequence is TGTGCCAGCAGTGAATCAGGTTCCTATGGCTACACCTTC. The receptor chain draws on TRBV25-1 and TRBJ1-2; the D segment cannot be called with confidence. The germline ends are 7 bases apart after V is trimmed by 1 base and J by 4 bases. CDR3 length: 13 amino acids, cysteine to phenylalanine. Only the CDR3 region is kept as DNA, spanning 39 bases read in frame from base 1. From the germline V gene, CDR1 is MGHDK and CDR2 is SYGVNS.